This paragraph covers one TCR beta chain sequence. The antigen is undetermined. CDR1 is MNHEY, CDR2 SMNVEV, per germline (reference sequence). The CDR3 extends over 13 amino acids. V was cut by 7 bases and J by 5 bases, with 12 bases left in between. The TCR beta libraries were generated through quantitative 5'-RACE incorporating molecular barcodes. MiXCR, run by TCRdb on the 5' RACE reads, gives a single entry per CDR3 protein. The sample comprises hundreds of thousands of distinct CDR3 sequences, about an eighth of which are singletons, and 0.51% rests with the top ten. This record belongs to a study of CD8 T cells in ankylosing spondylitis. Broader study findings: It appeared that ankylosing spondylitis blood was characterized by a TCR beta motif of seven or eight highly homologous variants. Within matched ankylosing spondylitis synovial fluid, disease-linked clones were reportedly significantly enriched. Disease-linked clones bore a CD8+ phenotype, appearing relatively rarely in peripheral blood. Some of the motif variants had earlier been found in reactive arthritis patients' fluid and blood.

The receptor's source is a male donor with ankylosing spondylitis. The rearrangement uses TRBV27 and TRBJ2-1; no clear D gene. Sequenced input: blood, either unsorted or a sorted T cell fraction (not recorded which). CDR3 bases: TGTGCCAGCAAAAGGTCCCTGAACAATGAGCAGTTCTTC. The encoded protein is CASKRSLNNEQFF.